This T cell receptor (beta chain) emerged from a study of T cells in Graves' hyperthyroidism and ophthalmopathy. It was uncontrolled infection, other autoimmune disease, pregnancy or lactation that excluded patients. It was RNA transcripts that yielded the amplified TCR beta CDR3 regions. During a first-round RT-PCR of the TCR CDR3, the HTBI primer set was used. TCRdb reprocessed the multiplex PCR reads with MiXCR, giving one entry per CDR3 protein. The table shows about 640,000 distinct CDR3 sequences, with 20% occurring only once. This clonotype has ten or more counts. Per the germline V gene, CDR1 is MDHEN and CDR2 is SYDVKM. This CDR3 is built from 14 residues. V was cut by 6 bases and J by 0 bases, with 9 bases left in between.

The rearrangement uses TRBV28 and TRBJ1-5; no clear D. Sequencing was carried out using blood. The sequence was collected from a man aged 25 to 40 with Graves' ophthalmopathy. The CDR3 nucleotides read TGTGCCAGCAGGGTCGGAAATAGCAATCAGCCCCAGCATTTT. Its translation: CASRVGNSNQPQHF.